The source of this T cell receptor (beta chain) is a study of blood T cell repertoires in COVID-19. Germline CDR1 SGHRS, CDR2 YFSETQ. V was clipped by 0 bases and J by 3 bases, with 18 bases between them. The CDR3 totals 17 residues. Sequenced by immunoSEQ multiplex PCR; TCRdb stores in-frame clones only, minus some. The repertoire holds about 140,000 clones, with more than 75% as singletons. Sequencing was performed on peripheral blood. This chain connects TRBV5-1 to TRBJ1-2, with D tentatively TRBD1 (5 bases). This receptor was obtained from a woman of 80 years or more with acute or convalescent COVID-19. The CDR3 DNA reads as TGCGCCAGCAGCTTGGCCATCTCCGCAGGGCCAGACTATGGCTACACCTTC. It yields the protein CASSLAISAGPDYGYTF.